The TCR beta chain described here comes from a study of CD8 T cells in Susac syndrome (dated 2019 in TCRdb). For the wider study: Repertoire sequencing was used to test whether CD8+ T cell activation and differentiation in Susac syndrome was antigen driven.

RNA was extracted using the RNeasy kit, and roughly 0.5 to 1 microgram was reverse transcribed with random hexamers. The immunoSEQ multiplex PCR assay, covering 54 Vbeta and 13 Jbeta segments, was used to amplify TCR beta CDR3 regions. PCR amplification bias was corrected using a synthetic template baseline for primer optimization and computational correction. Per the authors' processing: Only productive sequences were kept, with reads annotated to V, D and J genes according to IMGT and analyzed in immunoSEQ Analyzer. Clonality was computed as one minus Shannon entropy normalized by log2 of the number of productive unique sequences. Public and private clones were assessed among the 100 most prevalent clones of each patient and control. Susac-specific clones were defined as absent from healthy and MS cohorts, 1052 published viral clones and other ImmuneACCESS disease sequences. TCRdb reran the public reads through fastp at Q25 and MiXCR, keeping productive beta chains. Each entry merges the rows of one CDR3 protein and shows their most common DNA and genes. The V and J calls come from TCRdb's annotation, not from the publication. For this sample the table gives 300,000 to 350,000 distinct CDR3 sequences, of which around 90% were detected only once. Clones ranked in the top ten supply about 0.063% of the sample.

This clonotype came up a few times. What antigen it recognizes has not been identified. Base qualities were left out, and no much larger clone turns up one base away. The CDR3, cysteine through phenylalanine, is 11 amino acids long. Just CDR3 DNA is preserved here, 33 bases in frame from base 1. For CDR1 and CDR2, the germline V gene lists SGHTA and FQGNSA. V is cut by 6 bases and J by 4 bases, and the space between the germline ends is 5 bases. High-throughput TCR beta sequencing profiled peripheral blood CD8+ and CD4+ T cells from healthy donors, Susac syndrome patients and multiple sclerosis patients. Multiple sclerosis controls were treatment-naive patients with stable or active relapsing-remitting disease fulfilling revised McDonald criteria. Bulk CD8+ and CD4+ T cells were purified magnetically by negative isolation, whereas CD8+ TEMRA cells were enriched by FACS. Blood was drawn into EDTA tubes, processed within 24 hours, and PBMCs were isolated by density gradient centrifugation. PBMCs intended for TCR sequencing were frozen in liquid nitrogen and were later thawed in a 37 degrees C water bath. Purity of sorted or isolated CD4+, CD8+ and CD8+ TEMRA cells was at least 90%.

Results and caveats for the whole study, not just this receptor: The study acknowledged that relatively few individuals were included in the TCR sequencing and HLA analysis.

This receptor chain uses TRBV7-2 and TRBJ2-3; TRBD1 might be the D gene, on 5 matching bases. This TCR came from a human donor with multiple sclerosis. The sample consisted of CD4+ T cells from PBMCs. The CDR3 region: CASRGADTQYF. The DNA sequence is TGTGCCAGCAGAGGGGCAGATACGCAGTATTTT.